This TCR beta chain was captured in a study of vaccination and CD4 T cells after COVID-19. Overall study context: The study drew post-COVID samples a median around 100 days after diagnosis (range 35 to 161). Overlapping peptides covering the spike proteins of SARS-CoV-2, HCoV-NL63, HCoV-OC43 and HCoV-229E were added to stimulate cells.

The CDR3 extends over 12 amino acids. Trimming removed 6 bases at V and 6 bases at J, with 11 bases between. From germline, CDR1 is ENHRY and CDR2 SYGVKD. In the case of this clonotype: Its antigen is unknown.

Treatment of the sample: approximately nine-day PBMC culture with coronavirus spike peptide pools or control peptides (ViraFEST assay). Positive PCR dates covered March to December 2020, before US Alpha, Beta and Delta variants. From the approximately ten-day cultures, CD4+ T cells were isolated by negative selection. Cultured CD4+ T cell DNA was sequenced using the Oncomine TCR Beta short-read assay. One entry per CDR3 protein results from TCRdb running MiXCR on the PCR reads. Of about 14,000 distinct CDR3 sequences listed, approximately 60% are singletons. The chain is built from TRBV10-3 and TRBJ1-2, with a possible D match to TRBD1 (5 bases). Input material: CD4+ T cells from blood, cultured in vitro. The TCR was taken from a human donor who had recovered from COVID-19. The CDR3 reads CAISPGTDGYTF. CDR3 coding DNA: TGTGCCATCAGCCCGGGGACCGATGGCTACACCTTC.